The 18 T cell receptor beta chains below come from one sample, sequenced in a study of blood T cell repertoires in COVID-19. Some clones are missing from TCRdb's copy, which holds only in-frame ones; the method was immunoSEQ multiplex PCR. Of around 260,000 clones listed, around four fifths are singletons. Sequenced sample: peripheral blood. The receptors stem from a man aged 55 to 70 who had recovered from COVID-19.

This clone was detected once. The chain has TRBV6-6 and TRBJ1-4; D is possibly TRBD1 (6 bases). The CDR3 loop spans 16 amino acids. Germline loops: CDR1 MNHNY, CDR2 SVGAGI (reference sequence). V shed 4 bases and J shed 0 bases, with 12 bases lying between them. CDR3 in DNA: TGTGCCAGCAGTTCGACAGGATCCGCAACTAATGAAAAACTGTTTTTT. This sequence encodes CASSSTGSATNEKLFF.

In this sample, this clone turned up a few times. V gene TRBV27 combines with J gene TRBJ1-1; weak D call: TRBD1 (6 bases). Germline CDR1 is MNHEY and CDR2 is SMNVEV (reference sequence). With 4 bases removed from V and 9 bases from J, the gap between germline ends came to 12 bases. The CDR3 extends over 12 amino acids. The chain's CDR3 is CASSSTQGKAFF. CDR3 in DNA: TGTGCCAGCAGTTCGACACAGGGAAAAGCTTTCTTT.

CDR3 nucleotides: TGTGCCAGCAGCACCCTTGACAGGGGCGGTCGTTCACCCCTCCACTTT. This gives the protein CASSTLDRGGRSPLHF. The V call is TRBV28, the J call TRBJ1-6, with TRBD1 identical over 8 bases. V was clipped by 6 bases and J by 9 bases; unmatched bases: 13. Germline CDR1 is MDHEN and CDR2 is SYDVKM. The CDR3 runs to 16 residues.

This clone was counted a few times. V and J are TRBV19 and TRBJ1-2; D gene ambiguous. The V end lost 4 bases, the J end lost 8 bases, and 11 bases lay between the germline ends. The germline gives CDR1 LNHDA, CDR2 SQIVND (reference sequence). This CDR3 contains 12 residues. CDR3 sequence reads: CASSTQSEGYTF. The DNA for the CDR3 is TGTGCCAGTAGTACCCAATCTGAGGGCTACACCTTC.

The chain joins TRBV20-1 to TRBJ2-5, with TRBD1 matching over 7 bases. Germline lookup yields CDR1 DFQATT and CDR2 SNEGSKA (reference sequence). This CDR3 has 16 amino acids. After removal of 3 bases from V and 0 bases from J, the junction contained 10 bases not matched to a gene. CDR3 protein: CSASRTGQPYQETQYF. The CDR3 DNA reads TGCAGTGCTAGTCGTACGGGACAGCCGTACCAAGAGACCCAGTACTTC.

This chain uses TRBV15 with TRBJ2-4; D perhaps matches TRBD1 (6 bases). The CDR3 contains 17 residues. V was clipped by 0 bases and J by 16 bases, with 28 bases between them. Looked up from germline, CDR1 is LNHNV and CDR2 is YYDKDF (reference sequence). Here the CDR3 reads CATSRDGVTGSLRPVYF. CDR3 DNA sequence: TGTGCCACCAGCAGAGATGGTGTGACAGGCTCACTGCGGCCCGTTTACTTC.

V is TRBV7-2 and J is TRBJ2-1; 11 bases map to TRBD2. The CDR3 is 16 residues long. Per germline, CDR1 SGHTA and CDR2 FQGNSA. Trimming removed 5 bases from V and 3 bases from J; junction bases left unmatched: 6. CDR3 in amino acids: CASSERLAGFYNEQFF. In DNA form, the CDR3 reads TGTGCCAGCAGCGAGAGACTAGCGGGGTTCTACAATGAGCAGTTCTTC.

This clone was seen more than once but under ten times. The chain carries TRBV5-8 and TRBJ1-6; tentatively, D is TRBD1 (5 bases). This CDR3 spans 16 amino acids. CDR1 and CDR2 (germline): SGHTS, YDEGEE. V was cut by 4 bases and J by 1 base, with 12 bases left in between. CDR3 nucleotide sequence: TGTGCCAGCAGCAGCAGGGCCGGGTCCTATAATTCACCCCTCCACTTT. It encodes CASSSRAGSYNSPLHF.

V and J are TRBV5-1 and TRBJ2-5; TRBD2 matches 11 bases. Germline assignment: CDR1 SGHRS and CDR2 YFSETQ. With V trimmed by 4 bases and J by 4 bases, 3 bases remained unmatched. This CDR3 contains 14 residues. The CDR3: CASSPTSGIETQYF. CDR3 DNA: TGCGCCAGCAGCCCGACTAGCGGGATAGAGACCCAGTACTTC.

The genes are TRBV5-1 and TRBJ2-7, with D tentatively TRBD2 (7 bases). The CDR3 sequence is 12 residues long. V dropped 6 bases and J dropped 5 bases, with 12 bases sitting between them. CDR1 SGHRS and CDR2 YFSETQ come from the germline V gene. CDR3 bases: TGCGCCAGCAAGAAAGGGGGGGACGAGCAGTACTTC. This sequence encodes CASKKGGDEQYF.

The chain carries TRBV27 and TRBJ2-7; unclear D gene. The CDR3 is 13 amino acids. In germline, CDR1 is MNHEY, CDR2 SMNVEV (reference sequence). V was pared by 3 bases and J by 2 bases, with 8 bases between. The CDR3 is CASSLTLAYEQYF. The CDR3 DNA reads as TGTGCCAGCAGTTTGACTCTCGCCTACGAGCAGTACTTC.

In its sample, this clone was seen a few times. The chain combines TRBV18 with TRBJ2-1; tentative D call: TRBD1 (6 bases). V dropped 4 bases and J dropped 5 bases, with 9 bases sitting between them. The V gene's germline CDR1 is KGHSH and CDR2 LQKENI. CDR3 size: 13 residues. The CDR3 DNA reads TGTGCCAGCTCACTAGGACAGAACAATGAGCAGTTCTTC. Its protein product is CASSLGQNNEQFF.

This clone turned up a few times. The CDR3 here is CASSSTGGSNQPQHF. The CDR3 region has the DNA TGTGCCAGCAGCTCGACAGGGGGCAGCAATCAGCCCCAGCATTTT. The chain recombines TRBV5-8 with TRBJ1-5; TRBD1 matches at 10 bases. CDR1 SGHTS and CDR2 YDEGEE come from the germline V gene. The CDR3 consists of 15 residues. V dropped 3 bases and J dropped 1; count of bases not matched to a gene: 1. Full variable domain (missing parts from reference TRBV5-8 and TRBJ1-5): EAGVTQSPTHLIKTRGQQATLRCSPISGHTSVYWYQQALGLGLQFLLWYDEGEERNRGNFPPRFSGRQFPNYSSELNVNALELEDSALYLCASSSTGGSNQPQHFGDGTRLSIL.

This chain joins TRBV2 and TRBJ1-1; 7 bases line up with TRBD1. This CDR3 spans 16 amino acids. V lost 7 bases, J lost 3 bases, and 14 bases stayed unmatched. Germline V lookup: CDR1 SNHLY, CDR2 FYNNEI. The CDR3 here is CASTKIRTGGHTEAFF. The CDR3 DNA reads TGTGCCAGCACCAAAATCCGGACAGGAGGCCACACTGAAGCTTTCTTT.

V is TRBV2 and J is TRBJ1-5, with 7 bases fitting TRBD1. V trimming: 3 bases; J trimming: 7 bases; junction bases outside the gene matches: 6. Germline V gives CDR1 SNHLY, CDR2 FYNNEI. The CDR3 totals 14 residues. DNA of the CDR3: TGTGCCAGCAGTGAGACAGGGTATCCACAGCCCCAGCATTTT. Its protein is CASSETGYPQPQHF.

This clone has only a few counts. The chain is built from TRBV3-1 (or the pseudogene TRBV3-2) and TRBJ1-1; the D is unclear. Trimming took off 1 base at V and 9 bases at J, with 9 bases between the two ends. The germline V gene encodes CDR1 LGHDT and CDR2 YNNKEL (reference sequence). The CDR3 length is 12 residues. CDR3 region: CASSQGALKAFF. CDR3 bases: TGTGCCAGCAGCCAAGGTGCTCTAAAAGCTTTCTTT.

This chain joins TRBV18 and TRBJ2-3; TRBD2 might be the D (5 bases). This CDR3 region has 14 residues. Trimming shortened V by 5 bases and J by 0 bases, and 9 bases separated the two germline ends. Germline V gene lookup returns CDR1 KGHSH and CDR2 LQKENI. CDR3 residues: CASSTRISTDTQYF. The CDR3 DNA sequence: TGTGCCAGCTCAACTAGGATAAGCACAGATACGCAGTATTTT. The full variable domain, in which reference TRBV18 and TRBJ2-3 provide the parts outside the CDR3, is NAGVMQNPRHLVRRRGQEARLRCSPMKGHSHVYWYRQLPEEGLKFMVYLQKENIIDESGMPKERFSAEFPKEGPSILRIQQVVRGDSAAYFCASSTRISTDTQYFGPGTRLTVL.

The table lists this clone with a few counts. The V call is TRBV18, the J call TRBJ2-7, with a possible D match to TRBD1 (5 bases). CDR1 and CDR2 (germline): KGHSH, LQKENI. CDR3 size: 13 residues. V was trimmed by 2 bases and J by 4 bases, leaving 9 bases between them. The CDR3 sequence is CASSPDRQYEQYF. CDR3 DNA sequence: TGTGCCAGCTCACCAGATAGACAGTACGAGCAGTACTTC. The full variable domain, with the rest looked up from reference TRBV18 and TRBJ2-7, is NAGVMQNPRHLVRRRGQEARLRCSPMKGHSHVYWYRQLPEEGLKFMVYLQKENIIDESGMPKERFSAEFPKEGPSILRIQQVVRGDSAAYFCASSPDRQYEQYFGPGTRLTVT.